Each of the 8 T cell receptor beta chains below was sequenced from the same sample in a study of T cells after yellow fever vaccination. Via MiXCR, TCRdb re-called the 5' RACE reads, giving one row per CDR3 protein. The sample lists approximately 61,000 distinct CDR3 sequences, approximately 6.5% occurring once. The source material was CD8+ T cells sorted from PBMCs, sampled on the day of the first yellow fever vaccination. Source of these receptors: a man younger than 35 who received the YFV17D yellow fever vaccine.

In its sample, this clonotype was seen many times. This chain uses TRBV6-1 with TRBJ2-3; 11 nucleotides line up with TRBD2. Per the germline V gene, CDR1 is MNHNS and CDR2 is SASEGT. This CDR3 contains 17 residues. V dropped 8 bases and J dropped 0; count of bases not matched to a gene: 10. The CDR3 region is CASPPSGGFSSTDTQYF. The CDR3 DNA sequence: TGTGCCAGCCCCCCTAGCGGGGGGTTCAGTAGCACAGATACGCAGTATTTT.

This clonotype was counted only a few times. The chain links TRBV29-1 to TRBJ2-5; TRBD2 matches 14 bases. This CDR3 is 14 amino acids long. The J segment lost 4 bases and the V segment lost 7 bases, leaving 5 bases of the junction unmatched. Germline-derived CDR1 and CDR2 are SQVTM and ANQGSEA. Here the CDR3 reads CSGRLAGGGETQYF. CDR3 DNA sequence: TGCAGCGGTCGACTAGCGGGGGGGGGAGAGACCCAGTACTTC.

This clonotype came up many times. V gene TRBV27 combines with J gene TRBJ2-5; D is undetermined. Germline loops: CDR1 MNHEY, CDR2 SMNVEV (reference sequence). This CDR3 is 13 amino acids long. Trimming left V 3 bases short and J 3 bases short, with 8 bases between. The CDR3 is CASSLRHEETQYF. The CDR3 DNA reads TGTGCCAGCAGTTTGAGGCATGAAGAGACCCAGTACTTC.

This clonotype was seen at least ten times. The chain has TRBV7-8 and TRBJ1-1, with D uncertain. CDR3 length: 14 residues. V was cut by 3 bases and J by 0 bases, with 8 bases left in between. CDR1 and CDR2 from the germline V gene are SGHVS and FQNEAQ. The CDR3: CASSFAGLNTEAFF. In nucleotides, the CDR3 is TGTGCCAGCAGCTTTGCCGGCTTGAACACTGAAGCTTTCTTT.

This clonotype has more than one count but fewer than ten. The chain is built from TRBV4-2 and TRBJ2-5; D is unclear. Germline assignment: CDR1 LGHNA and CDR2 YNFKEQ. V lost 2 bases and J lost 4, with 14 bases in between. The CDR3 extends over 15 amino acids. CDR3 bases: TGTGCCAGCAGCCAATTAGGGCCGACCCCAGAGACCCAGTACTTC. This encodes CASSQLGPTPETQYF.

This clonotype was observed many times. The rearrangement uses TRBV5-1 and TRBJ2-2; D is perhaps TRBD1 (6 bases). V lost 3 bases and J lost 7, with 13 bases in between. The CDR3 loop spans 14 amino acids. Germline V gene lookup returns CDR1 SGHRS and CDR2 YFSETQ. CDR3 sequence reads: CASSSGGGGGELFF. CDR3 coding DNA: TGCGCCAGCAGCTCCGGTGGGGGCGGCGGGGAGCTGTTTTTT.

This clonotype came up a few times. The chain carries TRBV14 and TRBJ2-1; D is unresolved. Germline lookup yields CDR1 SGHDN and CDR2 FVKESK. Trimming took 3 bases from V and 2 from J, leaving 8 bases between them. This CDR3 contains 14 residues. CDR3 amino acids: CASSHLTTYNEQFF. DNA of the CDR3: TGTGCCAGCAGCCATCTCACCACCTACAATGAGCAGTTCTTC.

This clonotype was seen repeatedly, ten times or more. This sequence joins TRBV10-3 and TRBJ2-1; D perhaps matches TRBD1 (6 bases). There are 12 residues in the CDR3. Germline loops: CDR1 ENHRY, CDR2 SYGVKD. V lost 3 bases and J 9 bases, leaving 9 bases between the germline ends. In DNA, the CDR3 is TGTGCCATCAGTGATTACAGGGCTGAGCAGTTCTTC. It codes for CAISDYRAEQFF.